Presented here are 9 T cell receptor beta chains from one specimen sequenced in a study of OX40 agonist ivuxolimab in advanced cancers. The library was generated by the immunoSEQ multiplex PCR assay. The table comes from immuneACCESS by way of TCRdb, which keeps in-frame sequences with V and J called. Part of the clones is missing from these tables; in studies checked, under half for an unresolved V gene and the rest for unknown reasons. This sample is represented by some 82,000 clones; roughly 91% of them were singletons. Of the sample, about 2.1% is held by the ten largest clones. Sequencing used CD4+ or CD8+ T cells sorted from blood, obtained in a trial of the OX40 agonist ivuxolimab. The receptors here all came from an adult with an advanced solid tumor such as melanoma, head and neck, liver or kidney cancer.

The chain recombines TRBV11-2 with TRBJ2-5, with D maybe TRBD1 (5 bases). The V end was cut by 0 bases, the J end by 3 bases, with 14 bases between. This CDR3 contains 16 residues. Germline-derived CDR1 and CDR2 are SGHAT and FQNNGV. The chain's CDR3 is CASSLEGRVAKETQYF. The CDR3 region has the DNA TGTGCCAGCAGCTTAGAGGGCAGGGTGGCAAAAGAGACCCAGTACTTC.

This chain links TRBV28 with TRBJ1-1, with TRBD1 matching over 8 bases. CDR3 size: 13 residues. V shed 6 bases and J 7 bases; nucleotides not matched to a gene: 7. Germline V gene lookup returns CDR1 MDHEN and CDR2 SYDVKM. CDR3 sequence (DNA): TGTGCCAGCAGAATAGACAGGGGAAATGAAGCTTTCTTT. This sequence encodes CASRIDRGNEAFF.

The chain joins TRBV5-5 to TRBJ2-1; 7 positions match TRBD2. CDR1 SGHKS and CDR2 YYEKEE come from the germline V gene (reference sequence). V gave up 4 bases and J gave up 7 bases; unmatched junction bases: 5. The CDR3 is made up of 13 amino acids. The DNA for the CDR3 is TGTGCCAGCAGCAGGCTAGCGGTTAATGAGCAGTTCTTC. It translates to CASSRLAVNEQFF. The whole variable domain, remainder taken from reference TRBV5-5 and TRBJ2-1, is DAGVTQSPTHLIKTRGQQVTLRCSPISGHKSVSWYQQVLGQGPQFIFQYYEKEERGRGNFPDRFSARQFPNYSSELNVNALLLGDSALYLCASSRLAVNEQFFGPGTRLTVL.

The chain is built from TRBV9 and TRBJ2-7; D tentatively fits TRBD1 or TRBD2 (5 bases each). Germline V CDR1 and CDR2: SGDLS, YYNGEE. The V end lost 4 bases, the J end lost 2 bases, and 13 bases lay between the germline ends. The CDR3 spans 14 residues. The CDR3 reads CASSSGTQPYEQYF. DNA for the CDR3: TGTGCCAGCAGCTCGGGGACCCAGCCCTACGAGCAGTACTTC.

The gene calls are TRBV10-3 and TRBJ2-6; unclear D gene. The germline CDR1 and CDR2 sequences are ENHRY and SYGVKD. Trimming took 9 bases from V and 0 from J, leaving 18 bases between them. This CDR3 has 17 residues. The DNA of the CDR3 is TGTGCCATAGGTAATAGAGGCCGGTCCTCTGGGGCCAACGTCCTGACTTTC. This gives the protein CAIGNRGRSSGANVLTF.

V usage is TRBV5-6 and J usage is TRBJ2-3, with 7 bases identical to TRBD1. Germline V lookup: CDR1 SGHDT, CDR2 YYEEEE. The CDR3 is 16 amino acids. The V gene end was trimmed by 3 bases and the J gene end by 5 bases; junction bases not matched to a gene: 12. As DNA, the CDR3 is TGTGCCAGCAGCTCGGAGGACAGGTCGGTCCAAGATACGCAGTATTTT. It yields the protein CASSSEDRSVQDTQYF.

V and J are TRBV7-9 and TRBJ2-1; D possibly matches TRBD1 or TRBD2 (5 bases each). The CDR3 has 12 amino acids. CDR1 is SEHNR and CDR2 is FQNEAQ in the germline V gene (reference sequence). With 5 bases removed from V and 9 bases from J, the gap between germline ends came to 11 bases. CDR3 nucleotides: TGTGCCAGCAGCCAACCGAGGGGTGAGCAGTTCTTC. Its protein product is CASSQPRGEQFF.

This chain uses TRBV5-1 with TRBJ2-5, with 9 bases fitting TRBD1. With 7 bases clipped from V and 5 bases from J, the junction kept 15 bases outside the gene matches. Looked up from germline, CDR1 is SGHRS and CDR2 is YFSETQ. The CDR3 has 16 amino acids. The CDR3 DNA follows: TGCGCCAGCCGTGCCTCCGGGACAGGGTTCGGGGAGACCCAGTACTTC. Its protein product is CASRASGTGFGETQYF.

This chain connects TRBV19 to TRBJ1-1; a weak D match, TRBD1 (6 bases). The length of the CDR3 is 16 residues. The germline V and J ends were trimmed by 1 base and 1 base, with 13 bases remaining between them. CDR1 and CDR2 (germline): LNHDA, SQIVND (reference sequence). The CDR3 spells CASSIVSGAENTEAFF. CDR3 coding DNA: TGTGCCAGTAGTATAGTCTCAGGGGCGGAGAACACTGAAGCTTTCTTT.